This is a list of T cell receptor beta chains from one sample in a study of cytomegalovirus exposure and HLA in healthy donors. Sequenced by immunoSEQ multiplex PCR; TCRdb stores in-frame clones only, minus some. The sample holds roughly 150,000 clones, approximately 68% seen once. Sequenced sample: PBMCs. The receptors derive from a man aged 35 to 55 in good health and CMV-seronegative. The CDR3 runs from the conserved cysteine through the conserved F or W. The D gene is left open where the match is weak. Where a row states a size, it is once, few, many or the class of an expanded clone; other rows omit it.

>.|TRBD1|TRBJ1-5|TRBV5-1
TGCGCCAGCAGCAGGGGGACAGGGAATAGCAATCAGCCCCAGCATTTT
CASSRGTGNSNQPQHF
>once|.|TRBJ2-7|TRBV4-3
TGCGCCAGCAGCCAGGGTACGAACAGGGCCGAGCAGTACTTC
CASSQGTNRAEQYF
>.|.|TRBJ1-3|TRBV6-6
TGTGCCAGCAGGGGGCCCTCTGGAAACACCATATATTTT
CASRGPSGNTIYF
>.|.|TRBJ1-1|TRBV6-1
TGTGCCAGCAGCGCGGGGTCCACTGAAGCTTTCTTT
CASSAGSTEAFF
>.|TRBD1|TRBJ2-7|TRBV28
TGTGCCAGCAGCGTGATACAGGGGGCCGCCTACGAGCAGTACTTC
CASSVIQGAAYEQYF
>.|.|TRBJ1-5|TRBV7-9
TGTGCCAGCAGCTGGGGCGCGGCTACTTCCAATCAGCCCCAGCATTTT
CASSWGAATSNQPQHF
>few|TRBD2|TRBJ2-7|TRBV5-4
TGTGCCAGCAGCTTGGTGGGGTGGGGGGGAAGCTCCTACGAGCAGTACTTC
CASSLVGWGGSSYEQYF
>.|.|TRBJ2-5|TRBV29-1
TGCAGCACAGATTCGGGAGCCCAAGAGACCCAGTACTTC
CSTDSGAQETQYF
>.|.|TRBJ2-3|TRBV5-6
TGTGCCAGCAGCTTGGTTGCGGGAACAGATACGCAGTATTTT
CASSLVAGTDTQYF
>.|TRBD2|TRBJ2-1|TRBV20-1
TGCAGTGCAAGACTAGCCTATGAGCAGTTCTTC
CSARLAYEQFF
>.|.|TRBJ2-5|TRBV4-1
TGCGCCAGCAGGAGTAGTCCTGGAGGGGAGACCCAGTACTTC
CASRSSPGGETQYF
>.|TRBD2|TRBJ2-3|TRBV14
TGTGCCAGCAGCCAAGAAGTATACGGGACTAGCGGAAGCCGCTTCACAGATACGCAGTATTTT
CASSQEVYGTSGSRFTDTQYF
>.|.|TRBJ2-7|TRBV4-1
TGCGCCAGCAGCCAATTCGTTACTAGCAGGACCGAGCAGTACTTC
CASSQFVTSRTEQYF
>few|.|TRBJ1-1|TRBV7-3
TGTGCCAGCAGCCCAAGGGGCGACAGGAGTAACACTGAAGCTTTCTTT
CASSPRGDRSNTEAFF
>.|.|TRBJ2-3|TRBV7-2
TGTGCCAGCAGCTTATGGGCGGGAGATACGCAGTATTTT
CASSLWAGDTQYF
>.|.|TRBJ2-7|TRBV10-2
TGCGCCAGCAGGGAGGGGGCTTTCTCCTACGAGCAGTACTTC
CASREGAFSYEQYF
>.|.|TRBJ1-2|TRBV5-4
TGTGCCAGCAGCTTGGACAGTACCTATGGCTACACCTTC
CASSLDSTYGYTF
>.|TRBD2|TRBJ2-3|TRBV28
TGTGCCAGCAGTCACCCGGGACTAGCGGGGGACACAGATACGCAGTATTTT
CASSHPGLAGDTDTQYF
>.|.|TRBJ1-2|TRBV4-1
TGCGCCAGCAGCCAAGAGGGCAGGGGAGTCGCGCCTTATGGCTACACCTTC
CASSQEGRGVAPYGYTF
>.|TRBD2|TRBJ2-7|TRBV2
TGTGCCAGCACCGGGACTAGCGGGGGCTACGAGCAGTACTTC
CASTGTSGGYEQYF
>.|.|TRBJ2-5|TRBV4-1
TGCGCCAGCAGCCAAGATTGGGGCGCGCCGACCCAGTACTTC
CASSQDWGAPTQYF
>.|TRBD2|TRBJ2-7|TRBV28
TGTGCCAGCAGCCCCTTGGGCGGGAGGGCCTACGAGCAGTACTTC
CASSPLGGRAYEQYF
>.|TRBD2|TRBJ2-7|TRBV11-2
TGTGCCAGCAGCTTAGTGCTAGCGGGACCCTACGAGCAGTACTTC
CASSLVLAGPYEQYF
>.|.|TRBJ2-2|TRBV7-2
TGTGCCAGCAGCCCCTCCACCGGGGAGCTGTTTTTT
CASSPSTGELFF
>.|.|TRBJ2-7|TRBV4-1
TGCGCCAGCAGCCTCTTCAGAGCGGCCGGAAACTACGAGCAGTACTTC
CASSLFRAAGNYEQYF
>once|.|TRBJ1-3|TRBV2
TGTGCCAGCAGACGGGGCACCATATATTTT
CASRRGTIYF
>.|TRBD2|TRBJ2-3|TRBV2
TGTGCCAGCAGTGCTAGCGGGGCACCTAGCACAGATACGCAGTATTTT
CASSASGAPSTDTQYF
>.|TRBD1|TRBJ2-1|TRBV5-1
TGCGCCAGCAGCTTGATGCGGACAGGGTCGTTTGAGCAGTTCTTC
CASSLMRTGSFEQFF
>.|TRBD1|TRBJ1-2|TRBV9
TGTGCCAGCAGCCCCCGGGACAGGGCCTACTATGGCTACACCTTC
CASSPRDRAYYGYTF
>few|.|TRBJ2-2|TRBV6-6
TGTGCCAGCAGTCACCGACTAGAATCCGGGGAGCTGTTTTTT
CASSHRLESGELFF
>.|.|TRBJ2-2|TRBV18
TGTGCCAGCTCACCATTTCGTACAGGGTACACCGGGGAGCTGTTTTTT
CASSPFRTGYTGELFF
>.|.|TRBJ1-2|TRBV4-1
TGCGCCAGCAGCCAGACAAGGGGCTATGGCTACACCTTC
CASSQTRGYGYTF
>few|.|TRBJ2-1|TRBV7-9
TGTGCCAGCAGCTTAGAGAGAGGCCCCGACTACAATGAGCAGTTCTTC
CASSLERGPDYNEQFF
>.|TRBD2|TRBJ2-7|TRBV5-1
TGCGCCAGCAGCTTGGTTACTAGCGGGGCCTACGAGCAGTACTTC
CASSLVTSGAYEQYF
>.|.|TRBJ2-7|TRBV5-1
TGCGCCAGCAGCTTGTCAGCGGGCGCTTACGAGCAGTACTTC
CASSLSAGAYEQYF
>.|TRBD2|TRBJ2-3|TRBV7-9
TGTGCCAGCAGCTTACCTCTGAGCGGGGGGGCAGATACGCAGTATTTT
CASSLPLSGGADTQYF
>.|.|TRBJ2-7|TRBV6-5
TGTGCCAGCAAGGCCAGGCCAGACGATTCCTACGAGCAGTACTTC
CASKARPDDSYEQYF
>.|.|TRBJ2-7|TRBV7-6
TGTGCCAGCAGCTTTAACAGGGACTACGAGCAGTACTTC
CASSFNRDYEQYF
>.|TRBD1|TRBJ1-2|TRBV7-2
TGTGCCAGCAGCCGAGAACTGAGGGACAGGGGTGACTATGGCTACACCTTC
CASSRELRDRGDYGYTF
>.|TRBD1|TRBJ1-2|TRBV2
TGTGCCAGCACCCTCGACAGGGCCGTTTTCACCTTC
CASTLDRAVFTF
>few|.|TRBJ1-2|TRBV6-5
TGTGCCAGCAGTTACGGGGGGAGATATGGCTACACCTTC
CASSYGGRYGYTF
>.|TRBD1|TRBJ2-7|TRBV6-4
TGTGCCAGCAGTGACTTTACCGGGACAGGTGGATCCTACGAGCAGTACTTC
CASSDFTGTGGSYEQYF